This TCR beta chain was found in a study of blood T cells in healthy people across ages. Study findings and constraints: With donor CMV status unknown, expanded clonotype changes were possibly confounded. Both naive CD4+ cell counts and diversity were greater in long-lived donors than in aged donors.

From germline, CDR1 is MDHEN and CDR2 SYDVKM. V shed 3 bases and J shed 1 base, with 12 bases lying between them. The CDR3 loop spans 16 amino acids. Comment on this clonotype: Its cognate antigen is unknown.

At least 5.5 micrograms of total RNA were extracted per sample. The authors ran a second PCR of about 6 to 11 cycles using a sample-barcoded 5' primer and a J-beta primer mix. TCRdb re-called the 5' RACE reads with MiXCR, one entry per CDR3 protein. The sample includes around 690,000 distinct CDR3 sequences, 58% of them seen just once. Sequencing was carried out using blood. The clonotype was recovered from a man in his fifties or sixties in good health. The chain recombines TRBV28 with TRBJ2-2; D not resolved. CDR3 bases: TGTGCCAGCAGTTTTTGGCGAAGACAGAACACCGGGGAGCTGTTTTTT. This sequence encodes CASSFWRRQNTGELFF.